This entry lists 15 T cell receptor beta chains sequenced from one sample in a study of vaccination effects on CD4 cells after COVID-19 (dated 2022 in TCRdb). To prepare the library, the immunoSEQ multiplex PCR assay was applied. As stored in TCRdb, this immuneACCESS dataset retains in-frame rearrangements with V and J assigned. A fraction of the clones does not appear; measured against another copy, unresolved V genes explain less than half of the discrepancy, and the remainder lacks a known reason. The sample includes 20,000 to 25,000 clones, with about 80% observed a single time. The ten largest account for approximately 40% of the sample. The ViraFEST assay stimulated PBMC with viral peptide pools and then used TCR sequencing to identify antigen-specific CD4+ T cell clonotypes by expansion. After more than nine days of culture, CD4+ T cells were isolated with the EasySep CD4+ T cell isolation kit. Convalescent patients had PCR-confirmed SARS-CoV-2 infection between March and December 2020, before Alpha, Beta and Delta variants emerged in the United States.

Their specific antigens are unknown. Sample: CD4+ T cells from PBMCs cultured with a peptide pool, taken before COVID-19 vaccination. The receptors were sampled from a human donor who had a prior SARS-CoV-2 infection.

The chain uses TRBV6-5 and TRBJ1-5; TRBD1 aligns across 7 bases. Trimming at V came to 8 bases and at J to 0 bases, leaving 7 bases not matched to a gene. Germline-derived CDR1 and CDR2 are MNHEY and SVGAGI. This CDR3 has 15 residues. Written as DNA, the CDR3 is TGTGCCAGCGGACCGACAGGGATTAGCAATCAGCCCCAGCATTTT. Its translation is CASGPTGISNQPQHF.

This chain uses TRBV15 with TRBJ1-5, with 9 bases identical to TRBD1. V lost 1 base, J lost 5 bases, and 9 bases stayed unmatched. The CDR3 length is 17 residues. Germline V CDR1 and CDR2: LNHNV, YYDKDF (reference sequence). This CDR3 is CATSRGTGGAGDQPQHF. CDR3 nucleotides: TGTGCCACCAGCAGAGGAACAGGGGGCGCAGGGGATCAGCCCCAGCATTTT.

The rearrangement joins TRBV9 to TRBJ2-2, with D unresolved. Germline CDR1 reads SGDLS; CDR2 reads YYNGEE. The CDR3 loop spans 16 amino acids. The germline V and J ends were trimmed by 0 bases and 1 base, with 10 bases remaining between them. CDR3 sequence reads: CASSVGSGVNTGELFF. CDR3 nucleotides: TGTGCCAGCAGCGTAGGATCGGGCGTGAACACCGGGGAGCTGTTTTTT.

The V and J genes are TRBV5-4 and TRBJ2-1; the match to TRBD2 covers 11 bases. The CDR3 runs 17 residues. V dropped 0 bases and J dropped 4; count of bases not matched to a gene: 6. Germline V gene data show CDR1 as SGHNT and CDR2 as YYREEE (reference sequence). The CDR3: CASSLGPLAGGYNEQFF. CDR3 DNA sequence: TGTGCCAGCAGCTTGGGACCTCTAGCGGGAGGATACAATGAGCAGTTCTTC.

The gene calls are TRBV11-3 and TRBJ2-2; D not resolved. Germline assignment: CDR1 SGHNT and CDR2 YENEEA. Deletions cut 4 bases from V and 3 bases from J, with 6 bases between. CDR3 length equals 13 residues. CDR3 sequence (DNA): TGTGCCAGCAGCTCCAGTTACACCGGGGAGCTGTTTTTT. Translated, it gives CASSSSYTGELFF.

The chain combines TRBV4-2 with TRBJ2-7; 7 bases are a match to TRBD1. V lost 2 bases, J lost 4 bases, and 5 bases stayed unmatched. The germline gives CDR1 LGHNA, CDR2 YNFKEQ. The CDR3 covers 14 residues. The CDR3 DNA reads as TGTGCCAGCAGCCAACGACAGGGTGGTTACGAGCAGTACTTC. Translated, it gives CASSQRQGGYEQYF.

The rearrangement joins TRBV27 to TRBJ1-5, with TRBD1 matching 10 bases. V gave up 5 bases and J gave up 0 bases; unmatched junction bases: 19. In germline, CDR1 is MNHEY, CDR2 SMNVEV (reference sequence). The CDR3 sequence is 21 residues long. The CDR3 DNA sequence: TGTGCCAGCAGTCCACGTCAACTGGACAGGGGGAACGTCTATAGCAATCAGCCCCAGCATTTT. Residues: CASSPRQLDRGNVYSNQPQHF.

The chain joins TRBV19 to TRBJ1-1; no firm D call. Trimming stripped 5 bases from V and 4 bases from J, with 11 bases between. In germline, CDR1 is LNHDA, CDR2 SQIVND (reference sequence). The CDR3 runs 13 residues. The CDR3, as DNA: TGTGCCAGTAGTTTCATGGCCAGCACTGAAGCTTTCTTT. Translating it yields CASSFMASTEAFF.

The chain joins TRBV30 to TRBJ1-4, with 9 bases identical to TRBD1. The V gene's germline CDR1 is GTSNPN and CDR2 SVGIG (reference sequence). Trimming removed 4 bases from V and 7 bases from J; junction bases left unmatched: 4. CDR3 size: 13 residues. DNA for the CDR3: TGTGCCTGGACGCGGGACAGGGTTGAAAAACTGTTTTTT. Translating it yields CAWTRDRVEKLFF.

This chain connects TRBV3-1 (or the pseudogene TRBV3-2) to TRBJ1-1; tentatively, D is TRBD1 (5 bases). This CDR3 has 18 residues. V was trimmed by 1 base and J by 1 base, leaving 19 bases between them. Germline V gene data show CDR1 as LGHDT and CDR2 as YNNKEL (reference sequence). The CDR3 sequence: CASSQGGYRGVWNTEAFF. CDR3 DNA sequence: TGTGCCAGCAGCCAAGGGGGGTACAGAGGGGTATGGAACACTGAAGCTTTCTTT.

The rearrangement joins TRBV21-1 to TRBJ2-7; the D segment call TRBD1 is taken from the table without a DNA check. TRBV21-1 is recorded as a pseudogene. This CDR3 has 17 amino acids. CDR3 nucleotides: TGTGCCAGCAGCAAGCGTCTAGACAGCAGACAATCCTACGAGCAGTACTTC. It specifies CASSKRLDSRQSYEQYF.

CDR3 region: CASSQRRFVGRLNYGYTF. The CDR3 nucleotides are TGTGCCAGCAGCCAAAGGAGATTTGTGGGCCGACTAAACTATGGCTACACCTTC. This sequence joins TRBV3-1 (or the pseudogene TRBV3-2) and TRBJ1-2; D call uncertain. V shed 2 bases and J shed 2 bases, with 21 bases lying between them. CDR3 length: 18 amino acids. Germline V gene sequence: CDR1 LGHDT, CDR2 YNNKEL (reference sequence).

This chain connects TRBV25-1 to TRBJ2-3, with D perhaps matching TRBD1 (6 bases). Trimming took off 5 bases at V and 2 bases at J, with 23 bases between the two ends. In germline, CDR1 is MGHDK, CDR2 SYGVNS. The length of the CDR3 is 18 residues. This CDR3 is CASSRSTALGGFTDTQYF. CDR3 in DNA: TGTGCCAGCAGTCGCTCTACCGCCTTAGGGGGATTCACAGATACGCAGTATTTT.

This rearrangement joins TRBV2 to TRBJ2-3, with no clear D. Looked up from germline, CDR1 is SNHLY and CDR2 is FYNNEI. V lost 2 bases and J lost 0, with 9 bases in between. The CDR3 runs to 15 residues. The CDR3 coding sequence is TGTGCCAGCAGTGAAACCGGCAGTAGCACAGATACGCAGTATTTT. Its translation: CASSETGSSTDTQYF.

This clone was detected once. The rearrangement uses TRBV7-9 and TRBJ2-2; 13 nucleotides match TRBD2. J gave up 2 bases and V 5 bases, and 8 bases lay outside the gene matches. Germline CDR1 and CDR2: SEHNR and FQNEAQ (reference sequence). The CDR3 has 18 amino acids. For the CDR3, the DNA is TGTGCCAGCAGCCTCCGGACTAGCGGGAGTTTAAACACCGGGGAGCTGTTTTTT. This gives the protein CASSLRTSGSLNTGELFF.